A selection of T cell receptor beta chains follows, all from one sample in a study of Ad26.COV2.S vaccination and SARS-CoV-2 variants. Clones were sequenced by immunoSEQ multiplex PCR, and TCRdb holds only the in-frame ones, with some missing. Found here are 360,000 or so clones, around nine tenths of them singletons; the top ten hold around 3.5%. Material: peripheral blood, obtained in a trial of Ad26.COV2.S vaccine versus placebo. The receptors shown here come from a person aged 18-65 years who received the Ad26.COV2.S COVID-19 vaccine or a placebo. The CDR3 runs from the conserved cysteine through the conserved F or W. D genes are given only for firm matches. Clone size, where shown, is once, few, many, or a class for clones that have expanded.

V	J	size	D	CDR3	DNA
TRBV7-8	TRBJ2-2	once	NA	CASSSGGVGDTGELFF	TGTGCCAGCAGCTCTGGCGGGGTTGGGGACACCGGGGAGCTGTTTTTT
TRBV6-6	TRBJ1-2	few	TRBD1	CASSQGANYGYTF	TGTGCCAGCAGTCAGGGGGCGAACTATGGCTACACCTTC
TRBV12-3/TRBV12-4	TRBJ2-7	NA	NA	CASSFDSYEQYF	TGTGCCAGCAGTTTTGATAGCTACGAGCAGTACTTC
TRBV18	TRBJ1-4	NA	TRBD1	CASSPTGREEKLFF	TGTGCCAGCTCACCGACAGGGCGGGAAGAAAAACTGTTTTTT
TRBV6-5	TRBJ1-5	NA	TRBD1	CATRTGSANQPQHF	TGTGCCACCAGGACAGGCTCAGCCAATCAGCCCCAGCATTTT
TRBV5-5	TRBJ1-6	NA	NA	CASSLIEKNSPLHF	TGTGCCAGCAGCTTGATAGAAAAAAATTCACCCCTCCACTTT
TRBV7-6	TRBJ1-4	NA	NA	CASSLKEGPGRREKLFF	TGTGCCAGCAGCTTAAAGGAGGGGCCGGGGAGGCGTGAAAAACTGTTTTTT
TRBV3-1/TRBV3-2	TRBJ1-3	NA	TRBD1	CASSQEGGIFKSSGNTIYF	TGTGCCAGCAGCCAAGAAGGGGGCATATTCAAAAGCTCTGGAAACACCATATATTTT
TRBV7-2	TRBJ2-2	NA	TRBD2	CASSSKRGGIGELFF	TGTGCCAGCAGCTCCAAGCGGGGGGGCATCGGGGAGCTGTTTTTT
TRBV18	TRBJ2-7	NA	NA	CASSQQGYEQYF	TGTGCCAGCTCACAACAGGGTTACGAGCAGTACTTC
TRBV6-1	TRBJ2-7	NA	NA	CASSEMGSYEQYF	TGTGCCAGCAGTGAAATGGGGTCCTACGAGCAGTACTTC
TRBV6-2/TRBV6-3	TRBJ1-4	NA	NA	CASSFGGATRLTNEKLFF	TGTGCCAGCAGTTTCGGTGGCGCCACGCGTTTAACTAATGAAAAACTGTTTTTT
TRBV19	TRBJ1-2	NA	NA	CASSTRQANYGYTF	TGTGCCAGTAGTACCCGGCAGGCTAACTATGGCTACACCTTC
TRBV18	TRBJ2-5	NA	TRBD2	CASSPSGRETQYF	TGTGCCAGCTCACCCAGCGGGAGAGAGACCCAGTACTTC
TRBV9	TRBJ1-1	NA	NA	CASTGEDTEAFF	TGTGCCAGCACCGGGGAGGACACTGAAGCTTTCTTT